This TCR beta chain comes out of a study of identical twins. Each cDNA held unique molecular identifiers, and template switching gave it a universal primer site. TCRdb called the 5' RACE reads again in MiXCR, with one record for every CDR3 protein. This sample has about 240,000 distinct CDR3 sequences, with over 9.5% found just once. For this clonotype: Its antigen is still unknown. Since a much larger clone is just one base distant, this may be a read error.

Study results and limitations: High-abundance cord blood beta clonotypes had fewer insertions; memory repertoires showed none.

V was shortened by 0 bases and J by 4 bases, with 13 bases between the two germline ends. Germline V gene data show CDR1 as SGHRS and CDR2 as YFSETQ. This CDR3 comprises 15 residues. V and J are TRBV5-1 and TRBJ2-5; possibly TRBD2 for D (6 bases). The specimen was memory T cells sorted from blood. This TCR came from a man aged 50 or older in good health. In DNA form, the CDR3 reads TGCGCCAGCAGCTTGGGACTAGTAAGTAGAGAGACCCAGTACTTC. It specifies CASSLGLVSRETQYF. The variable domain in full, with the rest retrieved from reference TRBV5-1 and TRBJ2-5, is KAGVTQTPRYLIKTRGQQVTLSCSPISGHRSVSWYQQTPGQGLQFLFEYFSETQRNKGNFPGRFSGRQFSNSRSEMNVSTLELGDSALYLCASSLGLVSRETQYFGPGTRLLVL.